One and the same sample provided the 14 T cell receptor beta chains below, sequenced in a study of naive and memory T cell subsets. Notes on the study in general: Naive repertoires, especially CD8, held a few larger clonotypes, possibly memory cells re-expressing CD45RA.

These TCRs are of unknown antigen specificity. An equimolar mix of two oligonucleotides served as the beta constant-region primer for TRBC1 and TRBC2. Ligated cDNA was amplified by four rounds of PCR with nested alpha and beta constant-region primers and SP2. TCRdb recomputed calls from the UMI-ligation and nested PCR reads with MiXCR, one row per CDR3 protein. The sample contains roughly 140,000 distinct CDR3 sequences, under 25% of which appear only once. The sample was naive CD8+ T cells from blood. These receptors all come from a human donor in good health.

The gene calls are TRBV28 and TRBJ2-1; a weak D match, TRBD1 (5 bases). CDR3 length equals 15 residues. Germline V gene sequence: CDR1 MDHEN, CDR2 SYDVKM. Between the trimmed V and J ends, which lost 3 bases and 1 base, there was a span of 10 bases. The CDR3: CASSFPDSSYNEQFF. The CDR3 DNA sequence: TGTGCCAGCAGTTTCCCTGACAGTTCCTACAATGAGCAGTTCTTC.

The chain is built from TRBV29-1 and TRBJ1-2; 7 bases line up with TRBD1. Trimming took 3 bases from V and 3 from J; bases not matched to a gene: 1. CDR1 is SQVTM and CDR2 is ANQGSEA in the germline V gene. The CDR3 totals 12 residues. DNA for the CDR3: TGCAGCGTTGAGGGACAGCACTATGGCTACACCTTC. Translation: CSVEGQHYGYTF.

The chain couples TRBV29-1 to TRBJ1-1, with D uncertain. Deletions cut 3 bases from V and 6 bases from J, with 11 bases between. This CDR3 is built from 12 residues. CDR1 and CDR2 from the germline V gene are SQVTM and ANQGSEA. CDR3 residues: CSVEGLSAEAFF. CDR3 DNA: TGCAGCGTTGAGGGCCTCTCGGCTGAAGCTTTCTTT.

CDR3 in DNA: TGTGCCAGCAGACAACAGGGAAATCAGCCCCAGCATTTT. Its translation: CASRQQGNQPQHF. This chain links TRBV6-2 or TRBV6-3 with TRBJ1-5; TRBD1 might be the D (6 bases). The CDR3 sequence is 13 residues long. V was shortened by 6 bases and J by 4 bases, with 10 bases between the two germline ends. Germline V lookup: CDR1 MNHEY, CDR2 SVGEGT.

This clonotype came up many times. This chain connects TRBV27 to TRBJ2-1; possibly TRBD1 for D (6 bases). This CDR3 is built from 14 residues. Germline V gene data show CDR1 as MNHEY and CDR2 as SMNVEV (reference sequence). V dropped 0 bases and J dropped 7 bases, with 10 bases sitting between them. CDR3 region: CASSLSSRGNEQFF. CDR3 nucleotide sequence: TGTGCCAGCAGTTTATCTAGCAGGGGAAATGAGCAGTTCTTC.

The V call is TRBV7-9, the J call TRBJ2-5; 8 bases fit TRBD2. V was pared by 5 bases and J by 5 bases, with 10 bases of the junction left unmatched. The CDR3 extends over 15 amino acids. Germline CDR1 is SEHNR and CDR2 is FQNEAQ (reference sequence). The CDR3 coding sequence is TGTGCCAGCAGCACCGGGACTAGGGACCGGGAGACCCAGTACTTC. It specifies CASSTGTRDRETQYF.

The J gene is TRBJ2-7, the V gene TRBV6-2 or TRBV6-3; 8 nucleotides align to TRBD1. The trim removed 4 bases at V and 2 bases at J, leaving 10 bases unmatched. The CDR3 covers 16 residues. Germline values: CDR1 MNHEY, CDR2 SVGEGT. CDR3 bases: TGTGCCAGCAGTTCCACCCGGACAGGGATGGCCTACGAGCAGTACTTC. Encoded protein: CASSSTRTGMAYEQYF.

CDR3 sequence reads: CASSDLYEQYF. The DNA for the CDR3 is TGTGCCAGCAGTGATCTCTACGAGCAGTACTTC. This chain uses TRBV6-1 with TRBJ2-7; no clear D. The CDR3 contains 11 residues. Deletions cut 3 bases from V and 3 bases from J, with 3 bases between. CDR1 and CDR2 from the germline V gene are MNHNS and SASEGT.

This clonotype has only a few counts. The chain links TRBV6-5 to TRBJ1-5, with D perhaps TRBD1 (5 bases). This CDR3 is 13 amino acids long. The germline CDR1 and CDR2 sequences are MNHEY and SVGAGI. V was trimmed by 7 bases and J by 4 bases, leaving 11 bases between them. CDR3 sequence reads: CASTSGGNQPQHF. The CDR3, as DNA: TGTGCCAGCACCTCGGGGGGTAATCAGCCCCAGCATTTT.

The J gene is TRBJ2-7, the V gene TRBV6-6; 8 nucleotides line up with TRBD2. The CDR3 length is 15 residues. Germline V gene data show CDR1 as MNHNY and CDR2 as SVGAGI (reference sequence). V was clipped by 2 bases and J by 7 bases; unmatched bases: 10. CDR3 nucleotide sequence: TGTGCCAGCAGTTACGCCAGCGGGGGCCCCATGGAGCAGTACTTC. Encoded protein: CASSYASGGPMEQYF.

This sequence joins TRBV19 and TRBJ1-1, with TRBD1 matching over 7 bases. V was clipped by 3 bases and J by 10 bases; unmatched bases: 5. This CDR3 is built from 12 residues. Germline V gene lookup returns CDR1 LNHDA and CDR2 SQIVND (reference sequence). CDR3 sequence (DNA): TGTGCCAGTAGTATTCCTACAGGGGTAGCTTTCTTT. It is translated as CASSIPTGVAFF.

This clonotype has more than one count but fewer than ten. CDR3 protein: CASSPEGGDYEQYF. CDR3 DNA: TGCGCCAGCAGCCCCGAGGGGGGAGACTACGAGCAGTACTTC. V and J are TRBV5-1 and TRBJ2-7, with D possibly called TRBD1 or TRBD2 (6 bases each). Germline assignment: CDR1 SGHRS and CDR2 YFSETQ. Trimming took 4 bases from V and 3 from J, leaving 14 bases between them. This CDR3 has 14 amino acids.

This clonotype has only a few counts. The gene calls are TRBV30 and TRBJ2-5; D may match TRBD1 or TRBD2 (5 bases each). This CDR3 comprises 14 residues. Germline loops: CDR1 GTSNPN, CDR2 SVGIG (reference sequence). V shed 5 bases and J shed 1 base, with 14 bases lying between them. The CDR3 DNA sequence: TGTGCCTGGGATAGGACTGGGGGCCAAGAGACCCAGTACTTC. Encoded protein: CAWDRTGGQETQYF.

The rearrangement uses TRBV5-4 and TRBJ2-1, with D maybe TRBD1 (5 bases). Trimming removed 4 bases from V and 3 bases from J, with 14 bases in between. This CDR3 region has 15 residues. Germline V gene sequence: CDR1 SGHNT, CDR2 YYREEE (reference sequence). CDR3 nucleotides: TGTGCCAGCAGCCAAGGACACGAAGACTACAATGAGCAGTTCTTC. It yields the protein CASSQGHEDYNEQFF.